This TCR beta chain was observed in a study of long-term antiretroviral therapy in people with HIV. immunoSEQ v3.0 was run at survey level. The repertoire was sequenced with immunoSEQ multiplex PCR; TCRdb's copy has only in-frame clones and lacks some. Of about 20,000 clones listed, approximately 80% are singletons. Details on this clone: This sample includes further DNA sequences coding for the same CDR3.

This material consisted of unsorted PBMCs, taken 1.2 years after starting antiretroviral therapy. The clonotype was recovered from a woman aged 40 to 49 with HIV.

CDR3 nucleotide sequence: TGTGCCAGCAGCTCATCAGGGATCTCCTACGAGCAGTACTTC. Its protein is CASSSSGISYEQYF. The V call is TRBV7-9, the J call TRBJ2-7; tentative D call: TRBD1 (5 bases). V lost 4 bases and J lost 0, with 10 bases in between. The germline CDR1 and CDR2 sequences are SEHNR and FQNEAQ (reference sequence). The CDR3 runs 14 residues.